Listed below are T cell receptor beta chains from one sample, sequenced in a study of blood T cell repertoires in COVID-19. Produced via immunoSEQ multiplex PCR; TCRdb's table is partial and in-frame only. The sample lists 160,000 or so clones, roughly nine tenths occurring once. Sequencing was performed on peripheral blood. These receptors came from a woman in her 70s with acute or convalescent COVID-19. Each CDR3 is given with its conserved first and last residue.

V gene	J gene	CDR3 protein
TRBV27	TRBJ2-3	CASSPPWATDTQYF
TRBV7-2	TRBJ2-3	CASSLAGAVLDTQYF
TRBV5-8	TRBJ2-2	CASSRQISVTGELFF
TRBV6-2/TRBV6-3	TRBJ2-3	CASSYALSGVTDTQYF
TRBV2	TRBJ2-7	CASNNRQRDYGREQYF
TRBV2	TRBJ1-6	CASASNGVYNSPLHF
TRBV14	TRBJ2-3	CASSYRTGTSGLSTDTQYF
TRBV2	TRBJ2-3	CASSEGQGRADTQYF
TRBV5-1	TRBJ1-2	CASSPGTGSLGYTF
TRBV5-6	TRBJ1-2	CASSLVTIPYAGYTF
TRBV18	TRBJ1-5	CASSTGGLNQPQHF
TRBV5-6	TRBJ1-2	CASSLIRGPDGYTF
TRBV6-1	TRBJ1-1	CASSAGRGMNTEAFF
TRBV10-3	TRBJ2-7	CATRLAGENEQYF
TRBV5-4	TRBJ1-6	CASSRDRVGSPLHF
TRBV24-1	TRBJ2-7	CATSDPGQGYEQYF
TRBV30	TRBJ2-5	CAWSFKETQYF
TRBV30	TRBJ1-2	CAWSVRGSGGGYTF
TRBV19	TRBJ1-5	CASTRTERNSNQPQHF
TRBV4-3	TRBJ2-3	CASSQELGIGDTQYF
TRBV7-2	TRBJ1-1	CASSLDRTSNTEAFF
TRBV7-2	TRBJ1-2	CASSLALLWGQSYGYTF
TRBV2	TRBJ1-6	CASRRQGIGSPLHF
TRBV6-2/TRBV6-3	TRBJ1-5	CASSQQGGNQPQHF
TRBV5-1	TRBJ1-1	CASSWGQGSEAFF
TRBV7-2	TRBJ2-2	CASSPRGKDRVNTGELFF
TRBV4-2	TRBJ2-1	CASSQDPQRGYNEQFF
TRBV2	TRBJ2-5	CASSTFVRETQYF
TRBV7-2	TRBJ1-1	CASSLGAQGTEAFF
TRBV5-6	TRBJ2-7	CASRSGIQGGKQYF
TRBV28	TRBJ2-7	CASSSTMGPAGAYLYEQYF
TRBV19	TRBJ2-1	CASSITGDSYNEQFF
TRBV6-2/TRBV6-3	TRBJ1-1	CASSYFNRGLDTEAFF
TRBV10-3	TRBJ1-1	CAISDPRSRDTAMNTEAFF
TRBV6-5	TRBJ2-1	CASRGSGGYREQFF